Listed here are 20 T cell receptor beta chains from one sample, sequenced in a study of T cells in Graves' hyperthyroidism and ophthalmopathy. The source material, RNA transcripts, was used to amplify TCR beta CDR3 regions. HTBI primers were used for first-round RT-PCR of the TCR CDR3. TCRdb reprocessed the multiplex PCR reads with MiXCR, giving one entry per CDR3 protein. The table has nearly 750,000 distinct CDR3 sequences, under 45% seen once. What was sequenced was blood. The receptors here all came from a woman aged 40 to 55 with Graves' hyperthyroidism.

The chain joins TRBV28 to TRBJ1-4; the match to TRBD1 covers 10 bases. The length of the CDR3 is 13 residues. The germline CDR1 and CDR2 sequences are MDHEN and SYDVKM. Trimming cost V 7 bases and J 6 bases; bases outside gene matches: 2. The CDR3 is CASMTGGDEKLFF. CDR3 DNA: TGTGCCAGCATGACAGGGGGCGATGAAAAACTGTTTTTT.

This chain joins TRBV4-3 and TRBJ2-5, with D possibly TRBD2 on 7 matching bases. Between the trimmed V and J ends, which lost 5 bases and 0 bases, there was a span of 13 bases. CDR3 length: 15 residues. Germline-derived CDR1 and CDR2 are LGHNA and YSLEER. This CDR3 reads CASSSRGAYQETQYF. In DNA form, the CDR3 reads TGCGCCAGCAGCTCACGGGGGGCGTACCAAGAGACCCAGTACTTC.

The chain couples TRBV12-3 or TRBV12-4 to TRBJ2-5; 9 bases line up with TRBD1. This CDR3 comprises 15 residues. V lost 5 bases to trimming and J lost 5 bases; unmatched junction nucleotides: 9. The CDR3 DNA follows: TGTGCCAGCAGTCCGACAGGGGGGAGGCATGAGACCCAGTACTTC. It encodes CASSPTGGRHETQYF.

This clonotype was seen a few times. CDR3 nucleotides: TGTGCCAGCAGTTACCCTCCGGACCGTCCGGGTGAGACCCAGTACTTC. Its protein product is CASSYPPDRPGETQYF. This rearrangement joins TRBV6-2 or TRBV6-3 to TRBJ2-5; D uncertain. Germline V CDR1 and CDR2: MNHEY, SVGEGT. Trimming pared 2 bases from V and 5 bases from J, leaving 18 bases between. The CDR3 contains 16 residues.

This rearrangement joins TRBV20-1 to TRBJ1-2; D possibly corresponds to TRBD1 (6 bases). Germline lookup yields CDR1 DFQATT and CDR2 SNEGSKA (reference sequence). This CDR3 has 15 amino acids. Trimming removed 5 bases from V and 2 bases from J, with 18 bases in between. CDR3 nucleotides: TGCAGTGCTGGGGACCCGGGACAAGAAAACTATGGCTACACCTTC. Its protein is CSAGDPGQENYGYTF.

This clonotype was seen at least ten times. The chain recombines TRBV7-2 with TRBJ2-2; a weak D match, TRBD1 (5 bases). Trimming shortened V by 5 bases and J by 3 bases, and 13 bases separated the two germline ends. The CDR3 is 15 amino acids. Germline V gives CDR1 SGHTA, CDR2 FQGNSA. The CDR3 DNA reads TGTGCCAGCAGCCAAGCAGGGAAAGACACCGGGGAGCTGTTTTTT. As protein: CASSQAGKDTGELFF.

This clonotype was seen ten or more times. The V gene is TRBV19, the J gene TRBJ1-1; D possibly corresponds to TRBD1 (5 bases). Trimming left V 6 bases short and J 5 bases short, with 25 bases between. In germline, CDR1 is LNHDA, CDR2 SQIVND (reference sequence). The CDR3 is 17 amino acids. CDR3 loop: CASSPHREQERRTEAFF. In nucleotides, the CDR3 is TGTGCCAGTAGCCCACACCGTGAACAGGAGAGGCGAACTGAAGCTTTCTTT.

CDR3 residues: CAISDGGTGCRSYEQYF. The DNA for the CDR3 is TGTGCCATCAGTGACGGGGGAACAGGGTGCCGCTCCTACGAGCAGTACTTC. The chain employs TRBV10-3 and TRBJ2-7, with D perhaps assigned TRBD1 or TRBD2 (6 bases each). This CDR3 spans 17 amino acids. Germline CDR1 is ENHRY and CDR2 is SYGVKD. The V and J ends lost 3 bases and 0 bases respectively, with 18 bases between them.

This clonotype has a count of ten or more. V gene TRBV7-2 combines with J gene TRBJ2-5, with TRBD2 matching 16 bases. The CDR3 runs to 18 residues. Germline V lookup: CDR1 SGHTA, CDR2 FQGNSA. J gave up 4 bases and V 1 base, and 6 bases lay outside the gene matches. CDR3 in DNA: TGTGCCAGCAGCTTAGGGGGACTAGCGGGGGGGTTGGGAGAGACCCAGTACTTC. Translation gives CASSLGGLAGGLGETQYF.

This clonotype was seen many times. The chain is built from TRBV7-2 and TRBJ1-2, with D perhaps TRBD1 (6 bases). The CDR3 is 13 residues long. Germline assignment: CDR1 SGHTA and CDR2 FQGNSA. The V and J ends lost 4 bases and 8 bases respectively, with 14 bases between them. This chain's CDR3 is CASSWDISMGYTF. CDR3 coding DNA: TGTGCCAGCAGCTGGGACATTTCTATGGGCTACACCTTC.

The chain is built from TRBV20-1 and TRBJ2-3, with 9 nucleotides matching TRBD1. The CDR3 length is 12 residues. Germline CDR1 reads DFQATT; CDR2 reads SNEGSKA (reference sequence). The V gene end was trimmed by 3 bases and the J gene end by 8 bases; junction bases not matched to a gene: 3. The CDR3 loop reads CSARDRGSTQYF. CDR3 DNA: TGCAGTGCTAGGGACAGGGGTAGTACGCAGTATTTT.

V usage is TRBV12-5 and J usage is TRBJ1-1, with a weak D call TRBD1 (5 bases). V dropped 0 bases and J dropped 6 bases, with 14 bases sitting between them. Germline V CDR1 and CDR2: LGHNT, FRNRAP. The CDR3 has 15 amino acids. CDR3 nucleotide sequence: TGTGCTAGTGGTTTGGTACAGGCGGGGCTCCCTGAAGCTTTCTTT. This translates into CASGLVQAGLPEAFF.

Ten or more counts support this clonotype. The chain joins TRBV29-1 to TRBJ1-4; D is undetermined. The CDR3 is 14 amino acids. Germline CDR1 is SQVTM and CDR2 is ANQGSEA. The germline V and J ends were trimmed by 3 bases and 8 bases, with 16 bases remaining between them. The CDR3 DNA is TGCAGCGTTGACGTCGAAGGAGGAGGCGAAAAACTGTTTTTT. It is translated as CSVDVEGGGEKLFF.

This rearrangement joins TRBV12-5 to TRBJ2-5, with 9 bases matching TRBD1. CDR3 length: 17 amino acids. The germline gives CDR1 LGHNT, CDR2 FRNRAP. V lost 6 bases and J lost 5; bases outside the gene matches: 16. The CDR3: CASGRSGQGRRVETQYF. DNA of the CDR3: TGTGCTAGTGGACGATCGGGACAGGGACGAAGGGTGGAGACCCAGTACTTC.

The chain employs TRBV9 and TRBJ1-2; the match to TRBD1 covers 7 bases. Trimming at V came to 4 bases and at J to 7 bases, leaving 7 bases not matched to a gene. The germline CDR1 and CDR2 sequences are SGDLS and YYNGEE. The CDR3 loop spans 13 amino acids. The CDR3 is CASSQDRVSGYTF. The CDR3 nucleotides read TGTGCCAGCAGCCAAGACAGGGTTTCTGGCTACACCTTC.

The chain combines TRBV20-1 with TRBJ1-4; 8 bases are a match to TRBD1. This CDR3 comprises 15 residues. CDR1 is DFQATT and CDR2 is SNEGSKA in the germline V gene (reference sequence). V was pared by 3 bases and J by 3 bases, with 6 bases of the junction left unmatched. CDR3 protein: CSASLMGQANEKLFF. CDR3 coding DNA: TGCAGTGCTAGCCTAATGGGACAGGCTAATGAAAAACTGTTTTTT.

This clonotype was seen repeatedly, ten times or more. This sequence joins TRBV19 and TRBJ1-2; 10 bases agree with TRBD1. V was pared by 7 bases and J by 6 bases, with 5 bases of the junction left unmatched. Germline V gene data show CDR1 as LNHDA and CDR2 as SQIVND (reference sequence). The CDR3 length is 13 residues. CDR3 DNA: TGTGCCAGTACCACCGGGACAGGGGATGGCTACACCTTC. Translating it yields CASTTGTGDGYTF.

There are many counts of this clonotype. The chain uses TRBV2 and TRBJ1-3, with 7 bases identical to TRBD1. V was clipped by 5 bases and J by 2 bases; unmatched bases: 6. This CDR3 has 15 residues. CDR1 is SNHLY, CDR2 FYNNEI, per germline. In DNA form, the CDR3 reads TGTGCCAGCAGTTTATCACAGGGGACTGGAAACACCATATATTTT. It encodes CASSLSQGTGNTIYF.

The genes are TRBV7-9 and TRBJ1-3; D remains unclear. The germline V and J ends were trimmed by 5 bases and 8 bases, with 7 bases remaining between them. CDR1 and CDR2 from the germline V gene are SEHNR and FQNEAQ (reference sequence). The CDR3 spans 11 residues. The CDR3 sequence: CASSPADTIYF. The CDR3 coding sequence is TGTGCCAGCAGCCCCGCGGACACCATATATTTT. Full variable domain (remainder filled in from reference TRBV7-9 and TRBJ1-3): DTGVSQNPRHKITKRGQNVTFRCDPISEHNRLYWYRQTLGQGPEFLTYFQNEAQLEKSRLLSDRFSAERPKGSFSTLEIQRTEQGDSAMYLCASSPADTIYFGEGSWLTVV.

There are many counts of this clonotype. The gene calls are TRBV25-1 and TRBJ1-4; D is unresolved. Between the trimmed V and J ends, which lost 3 bases and 2 bases, there was a span of 10 bases. The CDR3 runs to 15 residues. In germline, CDR1 is MGHDK, CDR2 SYGVNS. This chain's CDR3 is CASSENSGTNEKLFF. The CDR3 DNA reads as TGTGCCAGCAGTGAGAATTCGGGGACTAATGAAAAACTGTTTTTT. Full variable domain (missing parts from reference TRBV25-1 and TRBJ1-4): EADIYQTPRYLVIGTGKKITLECSQTMGHDKMYWYQQDPGMELHLIHYSYGVNSTEKGDLSSESTVSRIRTEHFPLTLESARPSHTSQYLCASSENSGTNEKLFFGSGTQLSVL.